This T cell receptor (beta chain) was identified during a study of cytomegalovirus exposure and HLA in healthy donors. 13 Jbeta primers and 60 Vbeta primers were used for the PCR. Sequencing used immunoSEQ multiplex PCR; TCRdb keeps in-frame clones, though not all of them. The sample carries more than 150,000 clones, 80% recorded once. This CDR3 spans 17 amino acids. After removal of 4 bases from V and 7 bases from J, the junction contained 14 bases not matched to a gene. Per germline, CDR1 SGHTA and CDR2 FQGTGA. About this clone: Antigen unknown.

The study's findings and limits: Most subjects' HLA-A and HLA-B alleles were reportedly predicted from TCR beta sequences. In a later analysis, TCR beta V- and J-gene trimming showed a link to a missense DCLRE1C variant. In a later analysis, at a false discovery rate of 0.05, 15,000 to 20,000 TCR beta sequences matched HLA alleles.

The clonotype was recovered from a boy aged 10-17 years in good health and CMV-seronegative. Sequenced material: PBMCs. The V call is TRBV7-3, the J call TRBJ2-1; 9 nucleotides match TRBD1. This CDR3 reads CASSSARRGQGLNEQFF. The CDR3 DNA reads as TGTGCCAGCAGCTCCGCCCGCAGGGGACAGGGATTGAATGAGCAGTTCTTC.